This T cell receptor beta chain was profiled in a study of T cell responses to AZD1222 COVID-19 vaccine listed by TCRdb under 2021. The study in broad terms: AZD1222 recipients whose second dose came at about 4 weeks and those whose second dose came at about 12 weeks were combined into one group, since spike-specific TCR depth and breadth did not differ between the two schedules. A total of 230 to 250 trial participants underwent TCR sequencing, of whom 207 received two doses of AZD1222 and roughly 25 received two doses of the MenACWY control vaccine. Trial participants were enrolled into age subgroups of 18-55, 56-69 and 70-plus years, which contained about 150, 27 and 61 TCR-sequenced participants, respectively. Results and caveats for the whole study, not just this receptor: In the small 56-69-year group, the increase in depth fell short of significance, most likely because of low power. Conclusions about previously exposed vaccinees are limited because only five to seven AZD1222 recipients were SARS-CoV-2 seropositive at baseline. A significant rise in spike-specific TCR breadth and depth was observed after two AZD1222 doses relative to day 0 and relative to MenACWY recipients. Nearly half of unique spike-specific TCRs reportedly recognized epitopes outside regions mutated in the B.1.351 and B.1.1.7 variants. The vaccine-associated CD4 TCRs covered the entire spike protein, and the dominant responses fell in regions 160-218 and 743-854. Because no day 14 peak-response samples were available, repertoires were characterized only after the peak T cell response. Participants were mostly white British and included more females than males, and it was suggested by the authors that clonal diversity may have been underestimated.

The CDR3, from cysteine to phenylalanine, totals 15 residues. CDR3 DNA only is kept here, 45 bases in frame from base 1. From V the trimming removes 1 base and from J it removes 7 bases, while the gene matches leave 6 bases of the junction unaccounted for. The germline V gene supplies CDR1 SGHRS and CDR2 YFSETQ. The CDR3 regions of human TCRbeta chains were analyzed by immunosequencing. Per the original workflow: Repertoire TCRs were matched against a reference library of SARS-CoV-2-specific TCRs generated with the MIRA antigen-specificity platform. Breadth was defined as the fraction of unique TCRs that were SARS-CoV-2-associated, and depth was defined as the fraction of total T cells that were SARS-CoV-2-associated. Each spike-specific TCR was assigned to its reactive spike region and to a CD4 or CD8 class using the MIRA data. Log10-transformed breadth and depth values were compared by one-way ANOVA with Sidak's multiple comparisons tests. TCRdb obtained this table from immuneACCESS and retained in-frame rearrangements with V and J assigned. These tables miss some clones; where compared with another copy, unresolved V genes account for less than half of the shortfall, and the remainder is unexplained. V and J calls and clone size follow that table, whereas D and trimming were derived from the DNA. In all, the sample holds tens of thousands of clones, and roughly 78% of those were seen once. The top ten clones comprise 4.5% to 7% of the sample.

Reading the label with the study, this specimen's time point is: baseline before first vaccination. The vaccinee samples were drawn from two UK trials, COV001 and COV002, one of which was a single-blind randomized controlled phase 2/3 trial testing AZD1222 (ChAdOx1 nCoV-19) in healthy adults. Trial participant PBMC samples were collected at day 0 and day 28 after the second dose for TCRbeta chain sequencing. Comment on this clone: No antigen is known for it. Per-base quality was not reported, and no clone a single base away is much larger than it.

The sequences come from peripheral blood, collected on day 0 of AZD1222 vaccination. This sequence was found in an adult in good health. This sequence uses TRBV5-1 and TRBJ2-1, and TRBD2 matches 9 of the central bases. The nucleotide sequence is TGCGCCAGCAGCTTGTTTGCGGGGGGGCATAATGAGCAGTTCTTC. This translates into CASSLFAGGHNEQFF.